The 2 T cell receptor beta chains presented below share a single source sample, sequenced in a study of graft-versus-host responses after intestinal transplantation. There were approximately 200,000 CFSE-labeled responder cells plated together with approximately 200,000 irradiated, violet-dye-labeled stimulator cells. Produced via immunoSEQ multiplex PCR; TCRdb's table is partial and in-frame only. The table shows 20,000 or so clones, with 30% to 40% occurring only once. Sequenced here: alloreactive CD8+ T cells from a mixed lymphocyte reaction culture, sampled before intestinal transplant. Specified subset: CFSE-low proliferating T cells sorted from approximately 6-day pre-transplant mixed lymphocyte reaction (GvH or HvG direction). These receptors all stem from a human patient who received an intestinal transplant.

This chain uses TRBV4-1 with TRBJ2-2; no clear D gene. The CDR3 contains 14 residues. Germline CDR1 and CDR2: MGHRA and YSYEKL. Trimming cost V 2 bases and J 6 bases, with 10 bases left between them. This CDR3 is CASSQTMLAGELFF. CDR3 DNA: TGCGCCAGCAGCCAAACAATGTTGGCCGGGGAGCTGTTTTTT.

The chain carries TRBV6-5 and TRBJ1-2; D possibly corresponds to TRBD1 (5 bases). Germline V gives CDR1 MNHEY, CDR2 SVGAGI. The V and J ends lost 2 bases and 4 bases respectively, with 17 bases between them. CDR3 length: 16 residues. The CDR3 region has the DNA TGTGCCAGCAGTTACGACATCGGGGCCGCGACCTATGGCTACACCTTC. Translation: CASSYDIGAATYGYTF.